This TCR beta chain originates from a study of technical replicates of blood from a few donors. CDR1 is SGHTA, CDR2 FQGNSA, per germline. This CDR3 is built from 18 residues. After removal of 5 bases from V and 3 bases from J, the junction contained 12 bases not matched to a gene. Produced via immunoSEQ multiplex PCR; TCRdb's table is partial and in-frame only. Counted here are around 83,000 clones, over 90% occurring once; the ten biggest clones make up 0.39%. This chain links TRBV7-2 with TRBJ2-4; 11 positions match TRBD1. This TCR was sampled from a human donor in good health. Sequenced material: T cells isolated from PBMCs. CDR3 protein: CASSAPGQGVSDKNIQYF. CDR3 nucleotides: TGTGCCAGCAGCGCTCCGGGACAGGGGGTATCGGACAAAAACATTCAGTACTTC.